This T cell receptor (beta chain) was observed in a study of tumor-infiltrating lymphocytes in localized non-small cell lung cancer. Looking at the study overall: Each patient gave resected tumor and non-adjacent uninvolved lung tissue.

Generated by immunoSEQ multiplex PCR, the TCRdb table keeps only in-frame clones and is missing some. The table lists about 13,000 clones, 55% to 70% of them singletons. Remarks on this clone: The antigen is not known.

Study conclusions and caveats: Different pieces of the same tissue went to different assays, confounding technical variation with intratumor heterogeneity.

The germline V gene has CDR1 SGHTA and CDR2 FQGTGA. The V end lost 5 bases, the J end lost 4 bases, and 18 bases lay between the germline ends. This CDR3 has 15 amino acids. The genes are TRBV7-3 and TRBJ2-7, with D possibly being TRBD2 (6 bases). The source of this sequence is a human donor with non-small cell lung cancer. The sequencing sample was made of lung tumor tissue. The CDR3 region has the DNA TGTGCCAGCAGCGAAGGGACCGGGGGAGCTTACGAGCAGTACTTC. It translates to CASSEGTGGAYEQYF. The full variable domain, completed using reference TRBV7-3 and TRBJ2-7, is GAGVSQTPSNKVTEKGKYVELRCDPISGHTALYWYRQSLGQGPEFLIYFQGTGAADDSGLPNDRFFAVRPEGSVSTLKIQRTERGDSAVYLCASSEGTGGAYEQYFGPGTRLTVT.